Following are 4 T cell receptor beta chains from one sample sequenced in a study of blood T cell repertoires in COVID-19. Generated by immunoSEQ multiplex PCR, the TCRdb table keeps only in-frame clones and is missing some. The sample records around 42,000 clones, around 85% being singletons. The sample was peripheral blood. Receptors originate from a woman aged 60-75 years with acute or convalescent COVID-19.

V is TRBV5-6 and J is TRBJ2-7, with 7 positions matching TRBD2. V lost 3 bases and J lost 7; bases outside the gene matches: 1. This CDR3 has 11 residues. Germline CDR1 reads SGHDT; CDR2 reads YYEEEE. The CDR3 region has the DNA TGTGCCAGCAGCTACGGGGGGGAGCAGTACTTC. Its translation: CASSYGGEQYF.

The chain employs TRBV3-1 (or the pseudogene TRBV3-2) and TRBJ1-6; D not resolved. Trimming left V 5 bases short and J 7 bases short, with 12 bases between. CDR1 and CDR2 from the germline V gene are LGHDT and YNNKEL (reference sequence). This CDR3 comprises 14 residues. The CDR3: CASSNRGANSPLHF. The DNA for the CDR3 is TGTGCCAGCAGCAACCGGGGAGCCAATTCACCCCTCCACTTT.

The chain is built from TRBV7-6 and TRBJ1-3, with unresolved D. Germline assignment: CDR1 SGHVS and CDR2 FNYEAQ. Between the trimmed V and J ends, which lost 0 bases and 7 bases, there was a span of 10 bases. The CDR3 spans 14 residues. CDR3: CASSLASTDNTIYF. In nucleotides, the CDR3 is TGTGCCAGCAGCTTAGCCTCAACAGACAACACCATATATTTT.

This rearrangement joins TRBV5-1 to TRBJ2-7, with no clear D. V was shortened by 4 bases and J by 0 bases, with 8 bases between the two germline ends. The CDR3 covers 13 residues. CDR1 SGHRS and CDR2 YFSETQ come from the germline V gene. The CDR3 spells CASSEVSSYEQYF. The DNA of the CDR3 is TGCGCCAGCAGCGAAGTTAGCTCCTACGAGCAGTACTTC. The full variable domain, its missing parts supplied by reference TRBV5-1 and TRBJ2-7, is KAGVTQTPRYLIKTRGQQVTLSCSPISGHRSVSWYQQTPGQGLQFLFEYFSETQRNKGNFPGRFSGRQFSNSRSEMNVSTLELGDSALYLCASSEVSSYEQYFGPGTRLTVT.